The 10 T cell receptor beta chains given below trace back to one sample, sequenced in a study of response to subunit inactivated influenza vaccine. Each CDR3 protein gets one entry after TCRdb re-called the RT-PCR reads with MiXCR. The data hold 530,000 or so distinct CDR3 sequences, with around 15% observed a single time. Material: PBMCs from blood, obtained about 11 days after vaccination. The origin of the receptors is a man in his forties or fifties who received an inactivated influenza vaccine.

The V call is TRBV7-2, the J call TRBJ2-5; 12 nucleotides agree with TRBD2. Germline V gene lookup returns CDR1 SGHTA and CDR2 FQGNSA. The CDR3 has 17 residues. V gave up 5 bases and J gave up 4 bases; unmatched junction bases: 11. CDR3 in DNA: TGTGCCAGCAGCCCAAGGACTAGCGGGATGAGCGGAGAGACCCAGTACTTC. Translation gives CASSPRTSGMSGETQYF. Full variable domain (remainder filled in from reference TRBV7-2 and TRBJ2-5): GAGVSQSPSNKVTEKGKDVELRCDPISGHTALYWYRQSLGQGLEFLIYFQGNSAPDKSGLPSDRFSAERTGGSVSTLTIQRTQQEDSAVYLCASSPRTSGMSGETQYFGPGTRLLVL.

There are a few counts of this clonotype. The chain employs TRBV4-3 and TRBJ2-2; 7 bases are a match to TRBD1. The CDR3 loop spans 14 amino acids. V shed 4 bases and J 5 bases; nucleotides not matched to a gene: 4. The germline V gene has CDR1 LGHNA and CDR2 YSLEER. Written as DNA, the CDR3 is TGCGCCAGCAGCCGACAGGGTTCGACCGGGGAGCTGTTTTTT. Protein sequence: CASSRQGSTGELFF.

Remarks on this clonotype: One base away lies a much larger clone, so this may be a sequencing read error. This chain's CDR3 is CASSPDRGYEQCF. The CDR3 nucleotides are TGTGCCAGCAGTCCGGACAGGGGCTACGAGCAGTGCTTC. This chain links TRBV12-3 or TRBV12-4 with TRBJ2-7; TRBD1 matches 9 bases. CDR3 length equals 13 residues.

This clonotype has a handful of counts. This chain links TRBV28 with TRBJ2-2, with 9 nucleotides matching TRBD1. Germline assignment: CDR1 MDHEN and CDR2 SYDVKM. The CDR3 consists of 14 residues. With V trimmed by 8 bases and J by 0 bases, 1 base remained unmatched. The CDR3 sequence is CASWTGANTGELFF. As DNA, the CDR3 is TGTGCCAGCTGGACAGGGGCGAACACCGGGGAGCTGTTTTTT.

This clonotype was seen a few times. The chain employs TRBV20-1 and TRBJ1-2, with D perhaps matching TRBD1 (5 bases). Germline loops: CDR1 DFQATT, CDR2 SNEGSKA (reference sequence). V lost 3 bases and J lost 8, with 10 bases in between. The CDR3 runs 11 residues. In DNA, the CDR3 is TGCAGTGCTAGCAGGGTCCAGGGCTACACCTTC. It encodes CSASRVQGYTF.

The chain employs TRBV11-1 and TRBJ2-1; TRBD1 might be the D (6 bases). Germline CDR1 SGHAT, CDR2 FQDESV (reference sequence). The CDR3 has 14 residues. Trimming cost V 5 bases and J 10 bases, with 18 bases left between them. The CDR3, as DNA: TGTGCCAGCAGCCGACTCAGCGACCAGGGGGAGCAGTTCTTC. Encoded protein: CASSRLSDQGEQFF.

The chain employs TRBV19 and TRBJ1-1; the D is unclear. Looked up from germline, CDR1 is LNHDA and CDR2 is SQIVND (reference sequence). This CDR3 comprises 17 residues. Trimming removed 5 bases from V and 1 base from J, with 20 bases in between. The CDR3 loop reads CASSFTRTPTWNTEAFF. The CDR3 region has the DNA TGTGCCAGTAGTTTCACCAGGACCCCCACATGGAACACTGAAGCTTTCTTT.

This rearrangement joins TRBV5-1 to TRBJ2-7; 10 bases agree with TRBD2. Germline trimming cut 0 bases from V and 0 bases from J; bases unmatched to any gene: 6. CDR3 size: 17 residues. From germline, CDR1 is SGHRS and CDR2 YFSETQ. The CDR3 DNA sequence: TGCGCCAGCAGCTTGGAAATGACTAGCGGGTCCTCCTACGAGCAGTACTTC. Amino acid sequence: CASSLEMTSGSSYEQYF.

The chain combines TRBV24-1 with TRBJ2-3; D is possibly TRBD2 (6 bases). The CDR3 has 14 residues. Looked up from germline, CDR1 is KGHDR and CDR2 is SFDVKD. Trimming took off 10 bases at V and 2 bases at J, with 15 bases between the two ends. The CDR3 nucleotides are TGTGCCACAGGCAGCCGGGAGATCACAGATACGCAGTATTTT. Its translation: CATGSREITDTQYF.

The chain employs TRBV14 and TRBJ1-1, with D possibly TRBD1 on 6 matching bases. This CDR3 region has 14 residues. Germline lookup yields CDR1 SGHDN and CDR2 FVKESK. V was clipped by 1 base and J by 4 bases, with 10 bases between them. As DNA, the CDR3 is TGTGCCAGCAGCCAAGCAGGGGCGAGCACTGAAGCTTTCTTT. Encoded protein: CASSQAGASTEAFF.